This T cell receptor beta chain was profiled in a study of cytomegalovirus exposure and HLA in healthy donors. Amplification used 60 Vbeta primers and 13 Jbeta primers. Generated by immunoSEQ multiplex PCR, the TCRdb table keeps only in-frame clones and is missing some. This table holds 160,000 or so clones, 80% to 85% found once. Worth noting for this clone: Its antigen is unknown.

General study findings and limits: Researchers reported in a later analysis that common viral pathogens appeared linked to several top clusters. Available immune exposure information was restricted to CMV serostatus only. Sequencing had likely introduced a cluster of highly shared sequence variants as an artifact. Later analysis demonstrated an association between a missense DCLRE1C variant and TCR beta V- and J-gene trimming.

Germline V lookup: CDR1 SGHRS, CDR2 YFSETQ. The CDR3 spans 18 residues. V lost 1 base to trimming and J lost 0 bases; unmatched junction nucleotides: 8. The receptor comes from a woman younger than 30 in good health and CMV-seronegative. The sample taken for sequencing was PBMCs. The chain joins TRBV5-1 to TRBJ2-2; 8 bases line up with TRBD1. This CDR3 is CASSLRGQGSANTGELFF. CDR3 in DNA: TGCGCCAGCAGCTTGCGAGGACAGGGATCGGCGAACACCGGGGAGCTGTTTTTT.